The 8 T cell receptor beta chains below come from one sample, sequenced in a study of T cell changes during pregnancy in multiple sclerosis (dated by TCRdb to the late 2010s). The method behind the library was the immunoSEQ multiplex PCR assay. The clones in this table, taken by TCRdb from immuneACCESS, are in-frame only. Not every clone is retained; where verified, under half of the shortfall comes from an unresolved V gene, and the cause of the rest is unknown. The sample data list 65,000 to 85,000 clones, and roughly 91% of these were observed just once. Roughly 1.5% of the sample comes from the top ten. Material: peripheral blood, obtained in the third trimester of pregnancy. Receptor source: a female donor with multiple sclerosis, enrolled in a pregnancy study.

The V and J genes are TRBV7-8 and TRBJ1-1; no definite D call. The CDR3 is made up of 13 amino acids. The germline V gene has CDR1 SGHVS and CDR2 FQNEAQ. The germline V and J ends were trimmed by 2 bases and 1 base, with 5 bases remaining between them. The CDR3, as DNA: TGTGCCAGCAGCTTACTGCGGAACACTGAAGCTTTCTTT. Translation gives CASSLLRNTEAFF.

This rearrangement joins TRBV5-1 to TRBJ2-7, with a weak D call TRBD2 (6 bases). Looked up from germline, CDR1 is SGHRS and CDR2 is YFSETQ. The CDR3 length is 15 residues. Between the trimmed V and J ends, which lost 3 bases and 6 bases, there was a span of 19 bases. CDR3 DNA: TGCGCCAGCAGCTCCACGCGCGGGGCCCCAGGCGAGCAGTACTTC. Encoded protein: CASSSTRGAPGEQYF.

The chain uses TRBV19 and TRBJ2-7; the match to TRBD1 covers 7 bases. Germline CDR1 LNHDA, CDR2 SQIVND (reference sequence). The V segment lost 7 bases and the J segment 6 bases; nucleotides outside the gene matches: 9. The CDR3 contains 13 residues. The CDR3 region has the DNA TGTGCCAGTATGGACAGGTGGGTCGGCGAGCAGTACTTC. Its translation is CASMDRWVGEQYF. Based on the CDR3 plus reference TRBV19 and TRBJ2-7, the full variable domain is DGGITQSPKYLFRKEGQNVTLSCEQNLNHDAMYWYRQDPGQGLRLIYYSQIVNDFQKGDIAEGYSVSREKKESFPLTVTSAQKNPTAFYLCASMDRWVGEQYFGPGTRLTVT.

In its sample, this clone was seen once. This chain joins TRBV2 and TRBJ1-6; 9 bases are shared with TRBD1. The CDR3 is 17 residues long. V lost 7 bases and J lost 9; bases outside the gene matches: 16. Germline CDR1 and CDR2: SNHLY and FYNNEI. CDR3 loop: CASTRVTGGYGISPLHF. CDR3 DNA sequence: TGTGCCAGCACTCGCGTCACAGGGGGCTATGGCATTTCACCCCTCCACTTT.

This clone was seen just once. The chain uses TRBV19 and TRBJ1-1; TRBD1 agrees at 9 bases. Germline loops: CDR1 LNHDA, CDR2 SQIVND (reference sequence). This CDR3 is 18 amino acids long. J gave up 5 bases and V 5 bases, and 18 bases lay outside the gene matches. CDR3 DNA sequence: TGTGCCAGTAGTTGGAGACCGGACAGGGGCGGTGAGGGGACTGAAGCTTTCTTT. This translates into CASSWRPDRGGEGTEAFF.

The J gene is TRBJ1-1, the V gene TRBV19; D is uncertain. Germline assignment: CDR1 LNHDA and CDR2 SQIVND (reference sequence). Trimming left V 0 bases short and J 7 bases short, with 6 bases between. CDR3 length: 12 amino acids. The CDR3 DNA follows: TGTGCCAGTAGTATAGATCGAGTTGAAGCTTTCTTT. It is translated as CASSIDRVEAFF. Based on the CDR3 plus reference TRBV19 and TRBJ1-1, the full variable domain is DGGITQSPKYLFRKEGQNVTLSCEQNLNHDAMYWYRQDPGQGLRLIYYSQIVNDFQKGDIAEGYSVSREKKESFPLTVTSAQKNPTAFYLCASSIDRVEAFFGQGTRLTVV.

The CDR3 sequence is CAISAEPGQANFYGYTF. CDR3 sequence (DNA): TGTGCCATCAGTGCCGAGCCGGGACAGGCAAACTTCTATGGCTACACCTTC. This chain joins TRBV10-3 and TRBJ1-2; 8 nucleotides line up with TRBD1. J was trimmed by 4 bases and V by 4 bases; bases with no gene match: 14. Germline V gives CDR1 ENHRY, CDR2 SYGVKD. The CDR3 extends over 17 amino acids.

CDR3 DNA: TGTGCCAGCAGTGGGTTTCTAGCGGGCGAGCAGTTCTTC. As protein: CASSGFLAGEQFF. The rearrangement links TRBV2 to TRBJ2-1, with TRBD2 matching 8 bases. This CDR3 is 13 amino acids long. In germline, CDR1 is SNHLY, CDR2 FYNNEI. V shed 4 bases, J shed 10 bases, and the junction held 6 bases outside the gene matches.